Below are 22 T cell receptor beta chains sequenced from a single sample in a study of blood T cell repertoires in COVID-19. Here immunoSEQ multiplex PCR was the method, and the copy in TCRdb shows in-frame clones only, minus some. This repertoire shows about 240,000 clones, approximately 82% found once; its top ten account for around 3.5%. Sequencing input: peripheral blood. Receptors were obtained from a woman between 18 and 29 years old with acute or convalescent COVID-19.

Concerning this clone itself: Its ends do not fully match the called genes, so a read error is possible. The rearrangement uses TRBV7-7 and TRBJ2-5; 9 bases agree with TRBD1. The CDR3 spans 13 residues. CDR1 and CDR2 from the germline V gene are SSHAT and FNYEAQ (reference sequence). The CDR3 spells CASSRDRAETQYF. In DNA form, the CDR3 reads TGTGCTAGCAGTAGGGACAGGGCCGAGACCCAGTACTTC.

The rearrangement joins TRBV7-8 to TRBJ2-2, with 9 bases fitting TRBD1. V dropped 4 bases and J dropped 3; count of bases not matched to a gene: 3. The CDR3 has 15 residues. CDR1 and CDR2 from the germline V gene are SGHVS and FQNEAQ. The CDR3 DNA reads as TGTGCCAGCAGCTCGACAGGGGGGTACACCGGGGAGCTGTTTTTT. This encodes CASSSTGGYTGELFF.

This rearrangement joins TRBV24-1 to TRBJ2-1; 10 bases are shared with TRBD2. This CDR3 comprises 15 residues. The V gene's germline CDR1 is KGHDR and CDR2 SFDVKD. V lost 3 bases, J lost 6 bases, and 4 bases stayed unmatched. The CDR3 spells CATSDSGRATNEQFF. CDR3 coding DNA: TGTGCCACCAGTGATAGCGGGAGGGCTACCAATGAGCAGTTCTTC.

The gene calls are TRBV6-5 and TRBJ1-3, with D hard to call. Germline CDR1 is MNHEY and CDR2 is SVGAGI. The CDR3 length is 13 residues. V was shortened by 6 bases and J by 4 bases, with 10 bases between the two germline ends. CDR3 sequence: CASSPWRGNTIYF. The CDR3 DNA sequence: TGTGCCAGCAGCCCGTGGAGGGGAAACACCATATATTTT.

This clone occurred once. The genes are TRBV15 and TRBJ2-1, with 10 bases matching TRBD2. The CDR3 contains 17 residues. Germline V gives CDR1 LNHNV, CDR2 YYDKDF (reference sequence). The J segment lost 5 bases and the V segment lost 4 bases, leaving 11 bases of the junction unmatched. CDR3 in DNA: TGTGCCACCAGCATTACTAGCGGGATATTAGGAGACAATGAGCAGTTCTTC. This codes for CATSITSGILGDNEQFF.

This chain uses TRBV2 with TRBJ1-2; unclear D gene. This CDR3 is 17 amino acids long. Trimming stripped 2 bases from V and 8 bases from J, with 24 bases between. From germline, CDR1 is SNHLY and CDR2 FYNNEI. This CDR3 reads CASSEFSHPDGGSGYTF. CDR3 DNA sequence: TGTGCCAGCAGTGAATTTTCCCACCCGGACGGAGGAAGCGGCTACACCTTC.

The J gene is TRBJ1-1, the V gene TRBV28; D call uncertain. CDR1 MDHEN and CDR2 SYDVKM come from the germline V gene. V was cut by 5 bases and J by 0 bases, with 16 bases left in between. CDR3 length: 16 amino acids. The CDR3 loop reads CASSPPGGAMNTEAFF. In DNA form, the CDR3 reads TGTGCCAGCAGTCCCCCCGGTGGAGCCATGAACACTGAAGCTTTCTTT.

The J gene is TRBJ2-5, the V gene TRBV6-1, with 9 bases that match TRBD2. The V segment lost 1 base and the J segment 4 bases; nucleotides outside the gene matches: 10. CDR3 length equals 17 residues. The germline gives CDR1 MNHNS, CDR2 SASEGT. As DNA, the CDR3 is TGTGCCAGCAGTGAAGGGAGGTTAGCGGGAGTGGGAGAGACCCAGTACTTC. It codes for CASSEGRLAGVGETQYF.

The V and J genes are TRBV5-1 and TRBJ1-1; D unresolved. The CDR3 is 14 amino acids. V lost 0 bases, J lost 1 base, and 7 bases lay in between. The germline CDR1 and CDR2 sequences are SGHRS and YFSETQ. The CDR3, as DNA: TGCGCCAGCAGCTTGGACAGCCAGAACACTGAAGCTTTCTTT. Encoded protein: CASSLDSQNTEAFF.

This chain links TRBV24-1 with TRBJ2-3, with D maybe TRBD1 (5 bases). CDR1 and CDR2 (germline): KGHDR, SFDVKD. This CDR3 is built from 12 residues. The V gene lost 6 bases and the J gene lost 5 bases, with 8 bases spanning the gap. CDR3 in amino acids: CATSLQEDTQYF. The CDR3 DNA follows: TGTGCCACCAGTCTACAGGAAGATACGCAGTATTTT.

This clone showed up just once. This chain joins TRBV5-1 and TRBJ2-4; possibly TRBD2 for D (6 bases). Germline assignment: CDR1 SGHRS and CDR2 YFSETQ. V was cut by 0 bases and J by 4 bases, with 14 bases left in between. This CDR3 spans 16 amino acids. Here the CDR3 reads CASSLELGSGKNIQYF. In DNA, the CDR3 is TGCGCCAGCAGCTTGGAGTTAGGCAGCGGGAAAAACATTCAGTACTTC.

This clone was found a few times. The chain employs TRBV18 and TRBJ2-7, with TRBD2 as a possible D gene (6 bases). V gave up 2 bases and J gave up 2 bases, with 7 bases separating them. Germline CDR1 KGHSH, CDR2 LQKENI. This CDR3 is built from 13 residues. The CDR3 DNA follows: TGTGCCAGCTCACCAGGCGGGACCTACGAGCAGTACTTC. This sequence encodes CASSPGGTYEQYF. The full variable domain, in which reference TRBV18 and TRBJ2-7 provide the parts outside the CDR3, is NAGVMQNPRHLVRRRGQEARLRCSPMKGHSHVYWYRQLPEEGLKFMVYLQKENIIDESGMPKERFSAEFPKEGPSILRIQQVVRGDSAAYFCASSPGGTYEQYFGPGTRLTVT.

This sequence joins TRBV30 and TRBJ2-5; a possible D gene is TRBD2 (6 bases). There are 13 residues in the CDR3. Trimming stripped 2 bases from V and 5 bases from J, with 12 bases between. Per the germline V gene, CDR1 is GTSNPN and CDR2 is SVGIG (reference sequence). The CDR3 here is CAWSWLALETQYF. The CDR3 DNA follows: TGTGCCTGGAGTTGGCTAGCGCTTGAGACCCAGTACTTC.

This clone came up a few times. V gene TRBV19 combines with J gene TRBJ1-2; no definite D call. The V and J ends lost 4 bases and 8 bases respectively, with 8 bases between them. Per germline, CDR1 LNHDA and CDR2 SQIVND (reference sequence). The length of the CDR3 is 11 residues. The CDR3 coding sequence is TGTGCCAGTAGTACCGGTCTAGGCTACACCTTC. Translating gives CASSTGLGYTF.

The chain has TRBV11-2 and TRBJ2-7; TRBD1 agrees at 8 bases. The V and J ends lost 5 bases and 3 bases, in that order; junction bases with no gene match: 9. Per germline, CDR1 SGHAT and CDR2 FQNNGV. The CDR3 has 15 amino acids. The CDR3 DNA reads as TGTGCCAGCAGCACCCCGACAGGGGCCTACTACGAGCAGTACTTC. This translates into CASSTPTGAYYEQYF.

The gene calls are TRBV5-5 and TRBJ2-2, with 12 bases that match TRBD2. Germline CDR1 reads SGHKS; CDR2 reads YYEKEE (reference sequence). The CDR3 runs 17 residues. V lost 0 bases to trimming and J lost 5 bases; unmatched junction nucleotides: 5. The CDR3 sequence: CASSLASLAGGTGELFF. The DNA for the CDR3 is TGTGCCAGCAGCTTGGCTTCACTAGCGGGAGGTACCGGGGAGCTGTTTTTT.

This clone came up a few times. This sequence joins TRBV7-3 and TRBJ2-1, with TRBD2 identical over 13 bases. This CDR3 spans 19 amino acids. Germline trimming cut 1 base from V and 6 bases from J; bases unmatched to any gene: 12. Germline CDR1 and CDR2: SGHTA and FQGTGA. This CDR3 is CASSLNPGTSGTKSNEQFF. For the CDR3, the DNA is TGTGCCAGCAGCTTAAATCCCGGGACTAGCGGGACGAAGAGCAATGAGCAGTTCTTC.

CDR3 sequence (DNA): TGTGCCAGCAGTTTATTCGGCGGGGGGAACACTGAAGCTTTCTTT. It translates to CASSLFGGGNTEAFF. The chain uses TRBV27 and TRBJ1-1; D perhaps matches TRBD1 (5 bases). The length of the CDR3 is 15 residues. The V and J ends lost 1 base and 1 base respectively, with 10 bases between them. Germline CDR1 MNHEY, CDR2 SMNVEV (reference sequence).

The V gene is TRBV19, the J gene TRBJ1-1, with TRBD1 identical over 9 bases. CDR1 LNHDA and CDR2 SQIVND come from the germline V gene (reference sequence). J was trimmed by 0 bases and V by 5 bases; bases with no gene match: 10. The length of the CDR3 is 17 residues. CDR3 nucleotide sequence: TGTGCCAGTAGTTCGAGGGGACAGGGAAGCATGAACACTGAAGCTTTCTTT. Translating gives CASSSRGQGSMNTEAFF.

This clone was recorded only once. The V call is TRBV11-2, the J call TRBJ1-2; 8 bases match TRBD1. Germline V gene sequence: CDR1 SGHAT, CDR2 FQNNGV. The CDR3 consists of 12 residues. Trimming took 8 bases from V and 8 from J; bases not matched to a gene: 7. The CDR3 reads CASDGQGGGYTF. CDR3 coding DNA: TGTGCCAGCGACGGACAGGGCGGCGGCTACACCTTC. Full variable domain (rest looked up from reference TRBV11-2 and TRBJ1-2): EAGVAQSPRYKIIEKRQSVAFWCNPISGHATLYWYQQILGQGPKLLIQFQNNGVVDDSQLPKDRFSAERLKGVDSTLKIQPAKLEDSAVYLCASDGQGGGYTFGSGTRLTVV.

The chain recombines TRBV11-2 with TRBJ2-2; 11 bases fit TRBD2. Germline loops: CDR1 SGHAT, CDR2 FQNNGV. J gave up 4 bases and V 6 bases, and 4 bases lay outside the gene matches. The CDR3 has 15 residues. CDR3 bases: TGTGCCAGCAGTAGTGGGACTAGCGGCACCGGGGAGCTGTTTTTT. Translated, it gives CASSSGTSGTGELFF.

The chain combines TRBV30 with TRBJ1-5; D ambiguous. Trimming shortened V by 2 bases and J by 7 bases, and 21 bases separated the two germline ends. Germline-derived CDR1 and CDR2 are GTSNPN and SVGIG (reference sequence). The CDR3 has 16 amino acids. This CDR3 reads CAWSPPGGPSEQPQHF. CDR3 in DNA: TGTGCCTGGAGTCCCCCAGGAGGACCGTCTGAACAGCCCCAGCATTTT.